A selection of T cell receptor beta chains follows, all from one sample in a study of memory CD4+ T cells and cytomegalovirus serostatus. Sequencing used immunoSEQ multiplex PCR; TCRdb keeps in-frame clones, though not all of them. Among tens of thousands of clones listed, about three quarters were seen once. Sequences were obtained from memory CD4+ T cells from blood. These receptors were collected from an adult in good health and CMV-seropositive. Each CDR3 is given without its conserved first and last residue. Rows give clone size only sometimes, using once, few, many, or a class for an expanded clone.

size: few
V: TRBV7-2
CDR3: ASRLKTSGGSYNEQF

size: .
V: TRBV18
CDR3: ASSREGQGVTDTQY

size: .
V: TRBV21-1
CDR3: ASIPSNLAISTYNEQF

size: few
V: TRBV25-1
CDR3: ASSNSDRDHGYT

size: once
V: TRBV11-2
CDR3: AGRKGYTGELF

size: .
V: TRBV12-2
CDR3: ASRLVFWLADTQY

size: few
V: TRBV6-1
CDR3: ATADGPLYEQY

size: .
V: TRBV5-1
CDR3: ASSFGQINEKLF

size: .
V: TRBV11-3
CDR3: ASSLTRGAGEEQF

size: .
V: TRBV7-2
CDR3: ASTPGGTSYTGELF

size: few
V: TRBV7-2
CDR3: ASSFSRDTDTQY

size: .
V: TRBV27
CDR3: ASKSPGGYNYNEQF

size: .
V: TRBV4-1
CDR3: ASSLLGEKLF

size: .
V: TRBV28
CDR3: ASSLMVSYEQY

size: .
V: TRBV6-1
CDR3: ASSQRGATNTEAF

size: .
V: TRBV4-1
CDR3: ASSKEGLAGVNEQF

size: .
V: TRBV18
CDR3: ASSPSLGTPGNYGYT

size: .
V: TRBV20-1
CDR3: SVRDRDEQF

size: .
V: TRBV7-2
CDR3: ASSLLAGGGEQF

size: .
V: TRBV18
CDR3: ASQDLPSGNTIY

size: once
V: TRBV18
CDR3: ASSPVAGWTDTQY

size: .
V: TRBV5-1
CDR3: ASRDTAYEQY

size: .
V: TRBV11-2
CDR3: ASSLWGGGSGNTIY

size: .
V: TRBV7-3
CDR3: ASSEQGYYGYT

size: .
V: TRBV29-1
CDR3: SVDRALGEQF

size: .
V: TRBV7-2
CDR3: ASSLVRETQY

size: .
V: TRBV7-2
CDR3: ASSLDRSGSGLEGYT

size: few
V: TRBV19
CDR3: ASMGDRTDGYT

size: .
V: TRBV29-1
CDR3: SVESSRTYSGYT

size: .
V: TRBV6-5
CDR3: ASSLRTGIEAF

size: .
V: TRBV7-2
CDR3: ASSIRGDQPQH

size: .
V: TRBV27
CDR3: ASSSGTVYNEQF

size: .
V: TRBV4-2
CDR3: ASSQDVSGGSDTQY

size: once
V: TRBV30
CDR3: AWMVKSGNTIY

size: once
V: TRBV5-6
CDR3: ASSSYSSGNTIY

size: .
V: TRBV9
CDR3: ASSVESYGYT

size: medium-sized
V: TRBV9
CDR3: ASSPSTGNYGYT

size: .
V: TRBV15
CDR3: ATSSGGGVLNEQF

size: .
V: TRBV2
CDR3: ANTPGGADTQY

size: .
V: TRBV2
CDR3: ASSAASGSYNEQF

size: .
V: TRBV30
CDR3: AWGTGTNQPQH

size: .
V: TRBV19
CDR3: ASRDNYNEQF

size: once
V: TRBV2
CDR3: ASSAGTGQETQY

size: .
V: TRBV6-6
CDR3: ASNPKGGEGRHEQY

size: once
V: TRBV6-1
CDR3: ASSGSGRAGENIQY

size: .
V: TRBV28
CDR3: ASSVTQGAANQPQH

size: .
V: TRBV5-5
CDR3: ASSLHGASPNQPQH

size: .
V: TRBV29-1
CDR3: SVEERGAGSEQY

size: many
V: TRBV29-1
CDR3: SASWTDTEAF